This T cell receptor (beta chain) was recovered during a study of regulatory T cells in long-lasting Graves disease. Findings and limits, study-wide: TCR diversity in persistent Graves' patients was below that of newly diagnosed ones.

Specified time point: newly diagnosed GD, antithyroid drugs for less than 3 months. From RNA extracted from PBMCs, the TCR library was made. Trimming at V came to 8 bases and at J to 6 bases, leaving 5 bases not matched to a gene. This CDR3 contains 11 residues. Germline CDR1 reads SQVTM; CDR2 reads ANQGSEA. This clonotype was counted ten times or more. Its antigen is undetermined. Libraries of TCR beta came from iRepertoire HTBI primers plus Arm-PCR of CDR3 regions. Each CDR3 protein is one row after TCRdb ran MiXCR on the multiplex PCR reads. The table shows more than 450,000 distinct CDR3 sequences, with around 12% occurring only once. These data were also reused for a study on T cells in Graves' hyperthyroidism and ophthalmopathy. As that study records: Criteria for exclusion of patients were uncontrolled infection, other autoimmune disease, pregnancy or lactation.

The source was peripheral blood mononuclear cells (PBMCs), collected at new diagnosis, from a patient treated with antithyroid drugs. This chain joins TRBV29-1 and TRBJ1-2, with 8 bases matching TRBD1. This clonotype was obtained from a woman aged 30 to 39 with Graves disease. CDR3 region: CSSRQGNGYTF. DNA of the CDR3: TGCAGCTCGAGACAGGGGAATGGCTACACCTTC.